Below, 11 T cell receptor beta chains from the same sample are listed, as sequenced in a study of T cell responses to AZD1222 COVID-19 vaccine. Assay: immunoSEQ multiplex PCR; the TCRdb copy retains only in-frame clones and omits some. This table holds fewer than 150,000 clones, 80% to 95% found once. The specimen comprised peripheral blood, sampled on day 0 of AZD1222 vaccination. The receptors derive from an adult in good health.

The chain has TRBV4-1 and TRBJ1-5; D is unresolved. This CDR3 spans 14 amino acids. The V gene lost 3 bases and the J gene lost 6 bases, with 12 bases spanning the gap. In germline, CDR1 is MGHRA, CDR2 YSYEKL. As DNA, the CDR3 is TGCGCCAGCAGCCAGCTGGGAGTCATTCAGCCCCAGCATTTT. Translated, it gives CASSQLGVIQPQHF.

For this clone: The junction departs from the called germline gene at one end, perhaps through a read error. The gene calls are TRBV11-2 and TRBJ1-4; weak D call: TRBD1 (6 bases). CDR1 and CDR2 from the germline V gene are SGHAT and FQNNGV. The CDR3 totals 14 residues. CDR3 DNA: TGTGCTAGCAGCTTAGGGACAAACAAAGAAAAACTGTTTTTT. The encoded protein is CASSLGTNKEKLFF.

CDR3 DNA: TGTGCCAGTAGTATTTTGCAGCTGGGCAATCAGCCCCAGCATTTT. It specifies CASSILQLGNQPQHF. The rearrangement links TRBV19 to TRBJ1-5; D gene uncertain. V was pared by 3 bases and J by 2 bases, with 11 bases between. The V gene's germline CDR1 is LNHDA and CDR2 SQIVND (reference sequence). This CDR3 spans 15 amino acids.

V usage is TRBV19 and J usage is TRBJ2-1; 9 nucleotides match TRBD2. This CDR3 is 16 amino acids long. V was clipped by 3 bases and J by 4 bases; unmatched bases: 7. Germline loops: CDR1 LNHDA, CDR2 SQIVND (reference sequence). CDR3 coding DNA: TGTGCCAGTAGTATCCAATCAGCGGGAGGATACAATGAGCAGTTCTTC. Translated, it gives CASSIQSAGGYNEQFF.

The CDR3, as DNA: TGTGCCAGCAGTTTAGGGCTAGCGGGACGTTCTGGGGCCAACGTCCTGACTTTC. This gives the protein CASSLGLAGRSGANVLTF. The rearrangement links TRBV28 to TRBJ2-6, with 9 bases aligning to TRBD2. Germline V gives CDR1 MDHEN, CDR2 SYDVKM. This CDR3 has 18 amino acids. Trimming at V came to 2 bases and at J to 1 base, leaving 6 bases not matched to a gene. Drawing the rest from reference TRBV28 and TRBJ2-6, the complete variable domain is DVKVTQSSRYLVKRTGEKVFLECVQDMDHENMFWYRQDPGLGLRLIYFSYDVKMKEKGDIPEGYSVSREKKERFSLILESASTNQTSMYLCASSLGLAGRSGANVLTFGAGSRLTVL.

The sample holds a few counts of this clone. This chain uses TRBV2 with TRBJ2-7; 9 bases align to TRBD1. The trim removed 6 bases at V and 9 bases at J, leaving 15 bases unmatched. Germline assignment: CDR1 SNHLY and CDR2 FYNNEI. The CDR3 spans 15 residues. CDR3 bases: TGTGCCAGCAGGCCCCCCGGGACAGGGTACGACGGGCAGTACTTC. It codes for CASRPPGTGYDGQYF.

J is TRBJ1-1 and V is TRBV20-1, with TRBD1 matching 8 bases. Losses at the gene ends were 6 bases for V and 8 bases for J; bases not matched to a gene: 2. The CDR3 is 10 amino acids. Germline assignment: CDR1 DFQATT and CDR2 SNEGSKA (reference sequence). The DNA of the CDR3 is TGCAGTGCCCGGACAGGGGAAGCTTTCTTT. Amino acids: CSARTGEAFF.

The chain uses TRBV7-6 and TRBJ1-1; no reliable D call. Trimming shortened V by 4 bases and J by 0 bases, and 12 bases separated the two germline ends. The CDR3 is 15 amino acids. Germline CDR1 reads SGHVS; CDR2 reads FNYEAQ. CDR3 in amino acids: CASSSQAKMNTEAFF. Written as DNA, the CDR3 is TGTGCCAGCAGCTCGCAGGCGAAGATGAACACTGAAGCTTTCTTT.

The V and J genes are TRBV18 and TRBJ1-1; D uncertain. This CDR3 region has 15 residues. The V and J ends lost 3 bases and 1 base respectively, with 12 bases between them. The germline gives CDR1 KGHSH, CDR2 LQKENI. This CDR3 reads CASSPRIIPNTEAFF. The CDR3 nucleotides read TGTGCCAGCTCACCCCGAATCATCCCGAACACTGAAGCTTTCTTT.

This chain joins TRBV25-1 and TRBJ1-5; D is undetermined. The CDR3 is 13 residues long. Trimming cost V 2 bases and J 6 bases, with 8 bases left between them. Germline V CDR1 and CDR2: MGHDK, SYGVNS. The CDR3 nucleotides are TGTGCCAGCAGTGAAGGCCAGTTTCAGCCCCAGCATTTT. It yields the protein CASSEGQFQPQHF.

The chain is built from TRBV28 and TRBJ1-2; the D gene is possibly TRBD1 (5 bases). The germline V and J ends were trimmed by 3 bases and 2 bases, with 10 bases remaining between them. The length of the CDR3 is 14 residues. The V gene's germline CDR1 is MDHEN and CDR2 SYDVKM. The CDR3 sequence: CASSFVGENYGYTF. DNA of the CDR3: TGTGCCAGCAGTTTTGTGGGGGAGAACTATGGCTACACCTTC.